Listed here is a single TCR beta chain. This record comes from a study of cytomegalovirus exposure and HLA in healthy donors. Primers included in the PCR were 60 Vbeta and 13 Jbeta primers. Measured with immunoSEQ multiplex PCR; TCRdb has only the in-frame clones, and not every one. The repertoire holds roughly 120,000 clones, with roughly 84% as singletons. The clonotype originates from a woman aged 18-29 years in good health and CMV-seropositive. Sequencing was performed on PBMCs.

CDR3 sequence reads: CASSFNSDTGELFF. CDR3 sequence (DNA): TGCGCCAGCAGCTTTAACAGTGACACCGGGGAGCTGTTTTTT. The V call is TRBV5-1, the J call TRBJ2-2; no definite D call. The V end was cut by 2 bases, the J end by 3 bases, with 8 bases between. The germline V gene encodes CDR1 SGHRS and CDR2 YFSETQ. The CDR3 has 14 residues.